This T cell receptor beta chain was captured by sequencing in a study of identical twins. CDR1 is SGHKS and CDR2 is YYEKEE in the germline V gene (reference sequence). Trimming shortened V by 4 bases and J by 2 bases, and 16 bases separated the two germline ends. The CDR3 contains 15 residues. TCRdb fed the 5' RACE reads into MiXCR, producing one record per CDR3 protein. Of under 300,000 distinct CDR3 sequences listed, 9.5% to 15% are singletons. This clonotype has a handful of counts. These same records also appear under a second study, on yellow fever vaccine responses in identical twins. Per that study: Twins' T cell vaccine responses reportedly looked partly convergent, partly personalized.

This rearrangement joins TRBV5-5 to TRBJ2-7; maybe TRBD2 (6 bases). This clonotype was obtained from a woman aged 18-29 years in good health. Sequences were obtained from memory (CD45RO+) T cells sorted from blood. The CDR3 region is CASSPGVGGTYEQYF. The CDR3 DNA is TGTGCCAGCAGCCCTGGTGTCGGCGGGACCTACGAGCAGTACTTC. The full variable domain, its missing parts supplied by reference TRBV5-5 and TRBJ2-7, is DAGVTQSPTHLIKTRGQQVTLRCSPISGHKSVSWYQQVLGQGPQFIFQYYEKEERGRGNFPDRFSARQFPNYSSELNVNALLLGDSALYLCASSPGVGGTYEQYFGPGTRLTVT.